This entry lists 21 T cell receptor beta chains sequenced from one sample in a study of CD8 T cells in ankylosing spondylitis. General study results and limits: Typical of ankylosing spondylitis blood, it appeared, was a TCR beta motif of eight highly homologous variants.

MiXCR was run by TCRdb on the 5' RACE reads, yielding one entry per CDR3 protein. The sample holds 350,000 to 550,000 distinct CDR3 sequences; roughly 26% are singletons and the top ten take over 0.8%. The antigens of these receptors remain unknown. Sequenced sample: blood, either unsorted or a sorted T cell fraction (not recorded which). The receptor set was obtained from a male donor with ankylosing spondylitis.

This clonotype has a handful of counts. The chain is built from TRBV15 and TRBJ2-3; TRBD2 might be the D (6 bases). Trimming took 0 bases from V and 5 from J, leaving 6 bases between them. CDR3 length equals 13 residues. Germline values: CDR1 LNHNV, CDR2 YYDKDF (reference sequence). CDR3 sequence reads: CATSREGGDTQYF. CDR3 nucleotide sequence: TGTGCCACCAGCAGAGAGGGAGGAGATACGCAGTATTTT.

This clonotype was detected only a few times. The chain is built from TRBV11-2 and TRBJ2-7; D is possibly TRBD2 (6 bases). CDR1 and CDR2 (germline): SGHAT, FQNNGV. Trimming stripped 6 bases from V and 3 bases from J, with 18 bases between. CDR3 length: 15 residues. The CDR3 DNA sequence: TGTGCCAGCAGGGTCTCCAGCGGGCAGAACTACGAGCAGTACTTC. Protein sequence: CASRVSSGQNYEQYF.

This clonotype was seen a few times. The rearrangement joins TRBV7-8 to TRBJ2-1, with 9 bases identical to TRBD2. Germline V CDR1 and CDR2: SGHVS, FQNEAQ. The V gene end was trimmed by 1 base and the J gene end by 10 bases; junction bases not matched to a gene: 5. The CDR3 runs 14 residues. Here the CDR3 reads CASSLVAGVTEQFF. The CDR3 nucleotides are TGTGCCAGCAGCTTAGTAGCGGGGGTCACCGAGCAGTTCTTC.

This clonotype was recorded only once. The rearrangement uses TRBV27 and TRBJ1-5, with D perhaps matching TRBD1 (5 bases). Trimming cost V 4 bases and J 0 bases, with 10 bases left between them. The CDR3 has 15 amino acids. From germline, CDR1 is MNHEY and CDR2 SMNVEV (reference sequence). CDR3 amino acids: CASSSTEYSNQPQHF. CDR3 sequence (DNA): TGTGCCAGCAGTTCGACAGAATATAGCAATCAGCCCCAGCATTTT.

The table lists this clonotype with many counts. The V call is TRBV20-1, the J call TRBJ2-1; 10 bases match TRBD1. Germline V gives CDR1 DFQATT, CDR2 SNEGSKA (reference sequence). V lost 3 bases, J lost 3 bases, and 5 bases stayed unmatched. The CDR3 is 15 residues long. DNA of the CDR3: TGCAGTGCTAGTCCGGGACAGGGGTACTACAATGAGCAGTTCTTC. It codes for CSASPGQGYYNEQFF.

This chain uses TRBV19 with TRBJ1-5, with TRBD1 as a possible D gene (6 bases). There are 16 residues in the CDR3. V lost 4 bases and J lost 5, with 18 bases in between. The germline CDR1 and CDR2 sequences are LNHDA and SQIVND (reference sequence). DNA of the CDR3: TGTGCCAGTAGTACCCCTTGGGGGGGCCGAGATCAGCCCCAGCATTTT. It specifies CASSTPWGGRDQPQHF.

This clonotype was recorded a few times. The CDR3 region has the DNA TGTGCCAGCAGCCAAGCGGGGGGCCACAGGAATGAGCAGTTCTTC. Translating gives CASSQAGGHRNEQFF. V is TRBV14 and J is TRBJ2-1, with D possibly matching TRBD2 (7 bases). Trimming pared 1 base from V and 7 bases from J, leaving 14 bases between. The CDR3 totals 15 residues. In germline, CDR1 is SGHDN, CDR2 FVKESK.

The chain carries TRBV7-9 and TRBJ1-1, with 7 bases fitting TRBD1. Germline CDR1 is SEHNR and CDR2 is FQNEAQ (reference sequence). The CDR3 spans 13 residues. The J segment lost 7 bases and the V segment lost 3 bases, leaving 5 bases of the junction unmatched. The CDR3 spells CASSFEGGGEAFF. The CDR3 region has the DNA TGTGCCAGCAGCTTTGAAGGGGGCGGTGAAGCTTTCTTT.

This clonotype was counted once. The chain joins TRBV3-1 to TRBJ2-1, with D uncertain. Trimming cost V 5 bases and J 6 bases, with 14 bases left between them. Germline V lookup: CDR1 LGHDT, CDR2 YNNKEL (reference sequence). This CDR3 is 14 amino acids long. This CDR3 reads CASSSWRRGNEQFF. The CDR3 DNA follows: TGTGCCAGCAGCTCTTGGCGGCGCGGCAATGAGCAGTTCTTC.

This clonotype has just a few counts. The chain is built from TRBV7-9 and TRBJ2-1; D might be TRBD1 (6 bases). The V end was cut by 2 bases, the J end by 3 bases, with 14 bases between. The CDR3 totals 16 residues. CDR1 is SEHNR and CDR2 is FQNEAQ in the germline V gene (reference sequence). The CDR3 here is CASSLRGQGLYNEQFF. The CDR3 DNA reads TGTGCCAGCAGCTTAAGAGGGCAGGGGCTCTACAATGAGCAGTTCTTC.

This clonotype was recorded a few times. The chain has TRBV25-1 and TRBJ1-1; D is possibly TRBD1 (6 bases). Trimming cost V 1 base and J 6 bases, with 15 bases left between them. The CDR3 contains 15 residues. In germline, CDR1 is MGHDK, CDR2 SYGVNS. The CDR3 here is CASSESQGSWAEAFF. In DNA, the CDR3 is TGTGCCAGCAGTGAATCCCAGGGGTCATGGGCTGAAGCTTTCTTT.

A few counts support this clonotype. V gene TRBV4-1 combines with J gene TRBJ2-3, with TRBD2 matching 9 bases. This CDR3 is built from 19 residues. V trimming: 0 bases; J trimming: 0 bases; junction bases outside the gene matches: 10. Germline assignment: CDR1 MGHRA and CDR2 YSYEKL. CDR3 sequence (DNA): TGCGCCAGCAGCCAAGATGGGGCGGGAGGGCCCCCCAGCACAGATACGCAGTATTTT. Its translation: CASSQDGAGGPPSTDTQYF.

This clonotype was seen only a few times. The rearrangement joins TRBV5-1 to TRBJ2-7, with TRBD2 matching 12 bases. Germline V lookup: CDR1 SGHRS, CDR2 YFSETQ. The CDR3 runs to 15 residues. The junction had 4 bases not matched to a gene; V was cut back by 4 bases and J by 2 bases. Here the CDR3 DNA reads TGCGCCAGCAGCCCAGGGACTAGCGGGCCCTACGAGCAGTACGTC. It encodes CASSPGTSGPYEQYV.

This clonotype showed up just once. The V and J genes are TRBV20-1 and TRBJ1-2; tentatively, D is TRBD1 (5 bases). The V gene's germline CDR1 is DFQATT and CDR2 SNEGSKA (reference sequence). CDR3 length: 12 residues. Trimming left V 2 bases short and J 8 bases short, with 12 bases between. Written as DNA, the CDR3 is TGCAGTGCTAGAAATTCCAGGGACGGCTACACCTTC. Amino acid sequence: CSARNSRDGYTF.

This clonotype was counted many times. V gene TRBV5-1 combines with J gene TRBJ2-1, with 12 positions matching TRBD2. After removal of 0 bases from V and 9 bases from J, the junction contained 4 bases not matched to a gene. This CDR3 comprises 15 residues. Germline-derived CDR1 and CDR2 are SGHRS and YFSETQ. The CDR3 loop is CASSLGLAGDFEQFF. CDR3 sequence (DNA): TGCGCCAGCAGCTTGGGACTAGCGGGAGATTTTGAGCAGTTCTTC.

The rearrangement links TRBV27 to TRBJ2-3; tentatively, D is TRBD2 (6 bases). The CDR3 runs 15 residues. CDR1 is MNHEY and CDR2 is SMNVEV in the germline V gene (reference sequence). V lost 5 bases and J lost 4, with 16 bases in between. In DNA, the CDR3 is TGTGCCAGCAGTCACCGGGGACTCTACCCAGATACGCAGTATTTT. Its protein product is CASSHRGLYPDTQYF.

The V call is TRBV5-6, the J call TRBJ1-2, with D maybe TRBD1 (6 bases). V lost 0 bases, J lost 0 bases, and 9 bases lay in between. Germline V lookup: CDR1 SGHDT, CDR2 YYEEEE. The CDR3 loop spans 15 amino acids. The CDR3: CASSLVRTANYGYTF. Written as DNA, the CDR3 is TGTGCCAGCAGCTTGGTCCGGACAGCTAACTATGGCTACACCTTC.

This clonotype has only a few counts. This chain links TRBV11-2 with TRBJ2-3; D not certain. V was trimmed by 6 bases and J by 6 bases, leaving 10 bases between them. The CDR3 extends over 12 amino acids. The germline V gene encodes CDR1 SGHAT and CDR2 FQNNGV. CDR3 amino acids: CASSPAVDTQYF. DNA of the CDR3: TGTGCCAGCAGTCCAGCCGTCGATACGCAGTATTTT.

The J gene is TRBJ2-5, the V gene TRBV11-2, with D perhaps assigned TRBD1 or TRBD2 (5 bases each). Trimming left V 4 bases short and J 4 bases short, with 16 bases between. The CDR3 has 15 amino acids. Looked up from germline, CDR1 is SGHAT and CDR2 is FQNNGV. The DNA of the CDR3 is TGTGCCAGCAGCTCCTCAAGCCCAGGGAGAGAGACCCAGTACTTC. Its protein product is CASSSSSPGRETQYF.

The genes are TRBV20-1 and TRBJ2-5; 8 nucleotides align to TRBD2. This CDR3 is 14 amino acids long. Germline V CDR1 and CDR2: DFQATT, SNEGSKA (reference sequence). After removal of 3 bases from V and 5 bases from J, the junction contained 8 bases not matched to a gene. The CDR3, as DNA: TGCAGTGCTAGTGTAGCGGGACGTTCTGAGACCCAGTACTTC. Its protein product is CSASVAGRSETQYF.

This clonotype was picked up many times. At one of its ends the junction is not consistent with the germline gene, which may arise from a read error. V and J are TRBV27 and TRBJ2-5; D remains ambiguous. CDR3 length: 13 residues. CDR1 and CDR2 from the germline V gene are MNHEY and SMNVEV (reference sequence). The CDR3: CASSFRLQETQYF. CDR3 bases: TGCGCCAGCAGCTTTAGACTCCAAGAGACCCAGTACTTC.